This T cell receptor beta chain came from a study of control samples from healthy donors and cancer patients. Some clones are missing from TCRdb's copy, which holds only in-frame ones; the method was immunoSEQ multiplex PCR. The data hold some 74,000 clones, with roughly 93% observed a single time. Trimming left V 0 bases short and J 5 bases short, with 14 bases between. Looked up from germline, CDR1 is SGDLS and CDR2 is YYNGEE. There are 15 residues in the CDR3. The rearrangement links TRBV9 to TRBJ1-1, with D perhaps TRBD1 (5 bases). The receptor was isolated from a woman in her 30s in good health. Sequencing was carried out using blood. The CDR3 loop is CASSVEEAGRTEAFF. For the CDR3, the DNA is TGTGCCAGCAGCGTAGAGGAGGCAGGGCGGACTGAAGCTTTCTTT.